This TCR beta chain was identified in a study of T-cell memory formation after mild COVID-19. MiXCR was run by TCRdb on the 5' RACE reads, yielding one entry per CDR3 protein. Of some 300,000 distinct CDR3 sequences listed, 19% are singletons. The CDR3 has 14 residues. Germline values: CDR1 LGHNA, CDR2 YSLEER. V lost 0 bases, J lost 5 bases, and 10 bases lay in between. The chain is built from TRBV4-3 and TRBJ1-2, with a weak D call TRBD1 (5 bases). Input material: PBMCs or a T cell subset sorted from them (not recorded which). The receptor's source is a young man who had mild COVID-19 (a few samples of this study predate the infection). Cell type and time point are not known. The chain's CDR3 is CASSQEWGVYGYTF. The DNA of the CDR3 is TGCGCCAGCAGCCAAGAATGGGGCGTGTATGGCTACACCTTC.